One sample yielded the 20 T cell receptor beta chains listed below, sequenced in a study of T cells in Graves' hyperthyroidism and ophthalmopathy. Researchers amplified the TCR beta CDR3 regions from RNA transcripts. The HTBI primer set served for first-round RT-PCR of the TCR CDR3. MiXCR, applied by TCRdb to the multiplex PCR reads, yields one record per CDR3 protein. The sample holds about 360,000 distinct CDR3 sequences, approximately 13% seen once. Material for sequencing was blood. The receptors were gathered from a woman aged 18-29 years with Graves' hyperthyroidism.

This chain joins TRBV19 and TRBJ2-1; a weak D match, TRBD2 (6 bases). CDR1 and CDR2 (germline): LNHDA, SQIVND (reference sequence). This CDR3 contains 16 residues. V lost 7 bases, J lost 3 bases, and 19 bases lay in between. The CDR3 bases are TGTGCCAGTACCTCCGGGACTCCTCTACTCTACAATGAGCAGTTCTTC. Amino acid sequence: CASTSGTPLLYNEQFF.

This clonotype has at least ten counts. The CDR3 bases are TGTGCCAGCAGCCAAGATCTAAGGGTTCAAGAGACCCAGTACTTC. It yields the protein CASSQDLRVQETQYF. This chain joins TRBV4-2 and TRBJ2-5; the D is unclear. The CDR3 loop spans 15 amino acids. CDR1 and CDR2 (germline): LGHNA, YNFKEQ. The ends were cut back, 0 bases at V and 2 bases at J, with 10 bases in the middle.

The chain is built from TRBV28 and TRBJ1-5; 7 nucleotides match TRBD1. Germline V CDR1 and CDR2: MDHEN, SYDVKM. The CDR3 is 15 residues long. V was clipped by 6 bases and J by 4 bases; unmatched bases: 9. The CDR3 DNA follows: TGTGCCAGCAGCAACACCGGGACAGAAAATCAGCCCCAGCATTTT. This gives the protein CASSNTGTENQPQHF.

This clonotype turned up a few times. This chain links TRBV20-1 with TRBJ2-1, with D possibly being TRBD1 or TRBD2 (5 bases each). Germline loops: CDR1 DFQATT, CDR2 SNEGSKA (reference sequence). The length of the CDR3 is 15 residues. With 7 bases removed from V and 2 bases from J, the gap between germline ends came to 18 bases. The CDR3 DNA sequence: TGCAGTGGGTCCGAAGGGGTGGGAGCCTACAATGAGCAGTTCTTC. Translated, it gives CSGSEGVGAYNEQFF.

As for this clonotype: A much larger clonotype is one base distant, so this may be a read error. V usage is TRBV6-1 and J usage is TRBJ1-2; D is possibly TRBD1 (5 bases). This CDR3 comprises 15 residues. Germline CDR1 and CDR2: MNHNS and SASEGT. CDR3 in DNA: TGTGCCAGCTGTGACTCCGGGGCCTATGTATATGGCTACACCTTC. Protein product: CASCDSGAYVYGYTF.

This clonotype occurred many times. V usage is TRBV28 and J usage is TRBJ2-7, with 7 bases identical to TRBD1. Germline V gene sequence: CDR1 MDHEN, CDR2 SYDVKM. This CDR3 is 14 amino acids long. The ends lost 1 base at V and 2 bases at J; junction bases unmatched: 2. The CDR3 reads CASSLYRGTYEQYF. In DNA, the CDR3 is TGTGCCAGCAGTTTATACAGGGGAACCTACGAGCAGTACTTC.

This clonotype was recorded only once. A much larger clone differs from this one at a single base, so this may be a read error. The gene calls are TRBV20-1 and TRBJ2-3; 10 bases match TRBD2. Germline CDR1 and CDR2: DFQATT and SNEGSKA (reference sequence). Germline trimming cut 0 bases from V and 3 bases from J; bases unmatched to any gene: 3. CDR3 length equals 15 residues. CDR3 coding DNA: TGCAGTGCTAGAGAACTAGCGGGGAGAACAGATACGCAGTATTTT. As protein: CSARELAGRTDTQYF.

This clonotype showed up just a few times. A much larger clone differs by one base, so this may be a read error. The chain has TRBV6-1 and TRBJ2-2, with TRBD1 matching over 8 bases. The CDR3 sequence is 15 residues long. The V segment lost 6 bases and the J segment 10 bases; nucleotides outside the gene matches: 13. Germline CDR1 MNHNS, CDR2 SASEGT. The CDR3 reads CASRAGTGPPVELFF. The CDR3 DNA follows: TGTGCCAGCAGGGCGGGGACAGGTCCTCCCGTGGAGCTGTTTTTT.

This sequence joins TRBV7-9 and TRBJ1-3, with D uncertain. Trimming pared 6 bases from V and 1 base from J, leaving 10 bases between. The CDR3 extends over 14 amino acids. CDR1 and CDR2 from the germline V gene are SEHNR and FQNEAQ (reference sequence). The CDR3 loop is CASRPTESGNTIYF. In DNA form, the CDR3 reads TGTGCCAGCAGGCCTACAGAGTCTGGAAACACCATATATTTT.

This clonotype was counted between two and nine times. The chain employs TRBV19 and TRBJ2-5; D possibly corresponds to TRBD1 (6 bases). Germline CDR1 is LNHDA and CDR2 is SQIVND (reference sequence). The V and J ends lost 4 bases and 4 bases respectively, with 10 bases between them. This CDR3 spans 13 amino acids. CDR3: CASSTGERETQYF. The CDR3 DNA follows: TGTGCCAGTAGTACAGGGGAACGAGAGACCCAGTACTTC.

This clonotype appeared many times. The chain recombines TRBV27 with TRBJ1-3, with D unresolved. The CDR3 runs 16 residues. Trimming shortened V by 4 bases and J by 0 bases, and 13 bases separated the two germline ends. Germline assignment: CDR1 MNHEY and CDR2 SMNVEV (reference sequence). The CDR3 is CASSSTYLASGNTIYF. DNA of the CDR3: TGTGCCAGCAGTTCGACGTATTTGGCCTCTGGAAACACCATATATTTT.

A word on this clonotype: A clone one base away is much larger, so this may be a read error. This sequence joins TRBV24-1 and TRBJ2-3; TRBD2 is a possible D gene (6 bases). The CDR3 length is 18 residues. Germline V gene lookup returns CDR1 KGHDR and CDR2 SFDVKD. The CDR3 region is CATSAPSGTRTLTGTQYF. The CDR3 nucleotides read TGTGCCACCAGTGCCCCCTCCGGGACTCGCACCCTCACAGGTACGCAGTATTTT.

This chain joins TRBV7-9 and TRBJ1-4; D is uncertain. Trimming pared 1 base from V and 8 bases from J, leaving 11 bases between. Germline loops: CDR1 SEHNR, CDR2 FQNEAQ (reference sequence). The CDR3 loop spans 14 amino acids. CDR3 residues: CASSLDRAEEKLFF. The CDR3 coding sequence is TGTGCCAGCAGCTTAGACCGTGCAGAAGAAAAACTGTTTTTT.

The gene calls are TRBV15 and TRBJ1-5, with 8 positions matching TRBD1. The ends lost 1 base at V and 3 bases at J; junction bases unmatched: 2. From germline, CDR1 is LNHNV and CDR2 YYDKDF (reference sequence). This CDR3 region has 15 residues. This chain's CDR3 is CATSRATGDNQPQHF. The CDR3 DNA reads as TGTGCCACCAGCAGAGCGACAGGGGACAATCAGCCCCAGCATTTT.

This clonotype was counted many times. The chain is built from TRBV10-3 and TRBJ2-2; D not resolved. The CDR3 length is 15 residues. Germline-derived CDR1 and CDR2 are ENHRY and SYGVKD. V was trimmed by 5 bases and J by 4 bases, leaving 14 bases between them. The DNA for the CDR3 is TGTGCCATCAGTCCTGAGGCAGGCCCCACCGGGGAGCTGTTTTTT. This codes for CAISPEAGPTGELFF.

In its sample, this clonotype was seen a few times. V usage is TRBV30 and J usage is TRBJ2-1, with 12 bases that match TRBD2. Germline-derived CDR1 and CDR2 are GTSNPN and SVGIG (reference sequence). The CDR3 is made up of 14 amino acids. With 4 bases clipped from V and 7 bases from J, the junction kept 5 bases outside the gene matches. The CDR3 DNA follows: TGTGCCTGGAAGGCTAGCGGGAGGGGTAATGAGCAGTTCTTC. It specifies CAWKASGRGNEQFF.

This chain uses TRBV7-2 with TRBJ2-3, with 14 bases identical to TRBD2. The CDR3 covers 20 residues. The germline V gene has CDR1 SGHTA and CDR2 FQGNSA. Unmatched junction bases numbered 12, after V lost 2 bases and J lost 2 bases. The CDR3 nucleotides read TGTGCCAGCAGCTTAAGCCGAGTCGGACTAGCGGGGGGCCCCACAGATACGCAGTATTTT. Protein: CASSLSRVGLAGGPTDTQYF.

This clonotype was seen many times. The V call is TRBV2, the J call TRBJ2-1, with D possibly matching TRBD2 (5 bases). The germline V gene has CDR1 SNHLY and CDR2 FYNNEI. Trimming removed 2 bases at V and 4 bases at J, with 6 bases between. This CDR3 spans 13 amino acids. This CDR3 reads CASSESGYNEQFF. CDR3 in DNA: TGTGCCAGCAGTGAATCGGGGTACAATGAGCAGTTCTTC.

This clonotype was seen at least ten times. The CDR3 here is CASSPGRSSGGGEQFF. The CDR3 nucleotides read TGTGCCAGCAGCCCCGGTCGGAGCTCGGGGGGGGGGGAGCAGTTCTTC. The chain has TRBV7-3 and TRBJ2-1, with TRBD2 matching over 8 bases. Per the germline V gene, CDR1 is SGHTA and CDR2 is FQGTGA. The trim removed 5 bases at V and 10 bases at J, leaving 16 bases unmatched. This CDR3 spans 16 amino acids.

V and J are TRBV30 and TRBJ2-3, with D unresolved. The V gene lost 5 bases and the J gene lost 2 bases, with 5 bases spanning the gap. This CDR3 region has 11 residues. The V gene's germline CDR1 is GTSNPN and CDR2 SVGIG (reference sequence). The CDR3 nucleotides read TGTGCCTGGTCCCCCACAGATACGCAGTATTTT. Its protein product is CAWSPTDTQYF.